Below, 14 T cell receptor beta chains from the same sample are listed, as sequenced in a study of blood T cell repertoires in COVID-19. Libraries were prepared by immunoSEQ multiplex PCR; TCRdb keeps only in-frame clonotypes and omits some of them. The data contain some 110,000 clones, about 80% of them singletons. Sequenced sample: peripheral blood. These receptor sequences come from a man in his 60s with active or convalescent COVID-19.

CDR3 bases: TGTGCCAGTAGTATACAGATGGGCAATCAGCCCCAGCATTTT. Translation gives CASSIQMGNQPQHF. The chain links TRBV19 to TRBJ1-5; D unclear. The CDR3 extends over 14 amino acids. V lost 2 bases, J lost 2 bases, and 7 bases lay in between. Germline assignment: CDR1 LNHDA and CDR2 SQIVND (reference sequence).

This clone was seen a single time. The chain recombines TRBV28 with TRBJ1-3; D unclear. The V end lost 6 bases, the J end lost 2 bases, and 14 bases lay between the germline ends. This CDR3 has 15 amino acids. Germline V gene lookup returns CDR1 MDHEN and CDR2 SYDVKM. CDR3 sequence: CASRPTQVTGNTIYF. CDR3 nucleotide sequence: TGTGCCAGCAGACCAACCCAGGTGACTGGAAACACCATATATTTT. Looking up the rest from reference TRBV28 and TRBJ1-3 gives the full variable domain: DVKVTQSSRYLVKRTGEKVFLECVQDMDHENMFWYRQDPGLGLRLIYFSYDVKMKEKGDIPEGYSVSREKKERFSLILESASTNQTSMYLCASRPTQVTGNTIYFGEGSWLTVV.

The J gene is TRBJ2-1, the V gene TRBV7-3, with a possible D match to TRBD2 (7 bases). There are 15 residues in the CDR3. The germline V gene has CDR1 SGHTA and CDR2 FQGTGA. The ends were cut back, 8 bases at V and 2 bases at J, with 16 bases in the middle. The CDR3 sequence: CASGQRGGPYNEQFF. The CDR3 nucleotides read TGTGCCAGCGGTCAGAGGGGGGGCCCCTACAATGAGCAGTTCTTC.

The chain is built from TRBV5-1 and TRBJ1-1; maybe TRBD1 (6 bases). The CDR3 extends over 12 amino acids. Germline V gene lookup returns CDR1 SGHRS and CDR2 YFSETQ. Trimming pared 4 bases from V and 5 bases from J, leaving 9 bases between. DNA of the CDR3: TGCGCCAGCAGCATACAGGGAACTGAAGCTTTCTTT. It yields the protein CASSIQGTEAFF.

The V call is TRBV9, the J call TRBJ2-2; 7 nucleotides match TRBD1. With 4 bases clipped from V and 0 bases from J, the junction kept 6 bases outside the gene matches. Germline V CDR1 and CDR2: SGDLS, YYNGEE. The CDR3 covers 16 residues. Here the CDR3 DNA reads TGTGCCAGCAGCCCAACAGGGGCGTCGAACACCGGGGAGCTGTTTTTT. Translating it yields CASSPTGASNTGELFF. The entire variable domain, with the rest obtained from reference TRBV9 and TRBJ2-2, is as follows: DSGVTQTPKHLITATGQRVTLRCSPRSGDLSVYWYQQSLDQGLQFLIQYYNGEERAKGNILERFSAQQFPDLHSELNLSSLELGDSALYFCASSPTGASNTGELFFGEGSRLTVL.

In its sample, this clone was seen once. Written as DNA, the CDR3 is TGTGCCAGCAGCGCGAACAGGGCTGTGCATACGCAGTATTTT. Translation: CASSANRAVHTQYF. The chain carries TRBV7-2 and TRBJ2-3, with D perhaps TRBD1 (6 bases). V was clipped by 5 bases and J by 7 bases, with 16 bases between them. Germline-derived CDR1 and CDR2 are SGHTA and FQGNSA. This CDR3 has 14 amino acids.

This chain links TRBV3-1 (or the pseudogene TRBV3-2) with TRBJ2-6; no reliable D call. There are 15 residues in the CDR3. Germline V gives CDR1 LGHDT, CDR2 YNNKEL (reference sequence). The V and J ends lost 2 bases and 1 base respectively, with 6 bases between them. The CDR3 DNA is TGTGCCAGCAGCCAATTCAGTTCTGGGGCCAACGTCCTGACTTTC. Its translation: CASSQFSSGANVLTF.

In its sample, this clone was seen a few times. This chain joins TRBV5-6 and TRBJ1-3; D unclear. The V gene's germline CDR1 is SGHDT and CDR2 YYEEEE. V was trimmed by 2 bases and J by 2 bases, leaving 8 bases between them. The CDR3 is 14 residues long. This chain's CDR3 is CASSFGPAGNTIYF. CDR3 DNA: TGTGCCAGCAGCTTTGGCCCCGCTGGAAACACCATATATTTT.

The rearrangement joins TRBV6-5 to TRBJ1-3, with D possibly matching TRBD1 (5 bases). Germline V gene data show CDR1 as MNHEY and CDR2 as SVGAGI. The CDR3 contains 15 residues. V lost 7 bases and J lost 0, with 13 bases in between. The CDR3 DNA follows: TGTGCCAGCACGTCCGGCGGGACCTCTGGAAACACCATATATTTT. It translates to CASTSGGTSGNTIYF.

The chain is built from TRBV27 and TRBJ2-7, with TRBD1 as a possible D gene (5 bases). This CDR3 spans 15 amino acids. Germline values: CDR1 MNHEY, CDR2 SMNVEV (reference sequence). The V gene lost 5 bases and the J gene lost 3 bases, with 17 bases spanning the gap. In DNA, the CDR3 is TGTGCCAGCAGTATCTCCAGGGAAGGGGTCTACGAGCAGTACTTC. Protein product: CASSISREGVYEQYF.

This clone was detected only once. J is TRBJ2-7 and V is TRBV7-9; 8 bases agree with TRBD1. The germline V gene encodes CDR1 SEHNR and CDR2 FQNEAQ (reference sequence). Trimming cost V 1 base and J 3 bases; bases outside gene matches: 2. The CDR3 contains 14 residues. CDR3 protein: CASSLVQGGYEQYF. CDR3 nucleotides: TGTGCCAGCAGCTTAGTACAGGGGGGCTACGAGCAGTACTTC. The complete variable domain, with remaining parts taken from reference TRBV7-9 and TRBJ2-7, reads DTGVSQNPRHKITKRGQNVTFRCDPISEHNRLYWYRQTLGQGPEFLTYFQNEAQLEKSRLLSDRFSAERPKGSFSTLEIQRTEQGDSAMYLCASSLVQGGYEQYFGPGTRLTVT.

The chain links TRBV6-5 to TRBJ1-1, with unresolved D. The germline V gene has CDR1 MNHEY and CDR2 SVGAGI. This CDR3 has 15 amino acids. Trimming pared 8 bases from V and 4 bases from J, leaving 20 bases between. The CDR3 DNA reads TGTGCCAGCGCACATGAGGCCGGCGGTGGCACTGAAGCTTTCTTT. Its protein product is CASAHEAGGGTEAFF.

V gene TRBV7-2 combines with J gene TRBJ2-7; possible D gene TRBD1, 5 bases. Trimming removed 3 bases at V and 5 bases at J, with 14 bases between. There are 14 residues in the CDR3. The V gene's germline CDR1 is SGHTA and CDR2 FQGNSA. The CDR3 DNA follows: TGTGCCAGCAGCTTGAGGCAGGGCATCCACGAGCAGTACTTC. It encodes CASSLRQGIHEQYF.

V is TRBV7-7 and J is TRBJ2-5, with 9 bases aligning to TRBD1. J lost 6 bases, V lost 5 bases, and 4 bases had no gene match. The CDR3 runs to 13 residues. CDR1 is SSHAT and CDR2 is FNYEAQ in the germline V gene (reference sequence). CDR3 amino acids: CASSLGQGKTQYF. The CDR3 DNA follows: TGTGCCAGCAGCCTGGGACAGGGCAAGACCCAGTACTTC.